The T cell receptor (beta chain) under discussion was sequenced for a study of OX40 agonist ivuxolimab in advanced cancers. Study-level background: Ivuxolimab, which targeted the costimulatory receptor OX40 (CD134), was an agonistic, fully human IgG2 monoclonal antibody. Intravenous ivuxolimab was administered to patients every 2 weeks at six dose levels: 0.01, 0.1, 0.3, 1.5, 3 and 10 mg/kg. Of the approximately 50 dose-escalation patients, hepatocellular carcinoma was present in around 20, melanoma in roughly 15, renal cell carcinoma in 9 and head and neck cancer in 9. In the dose-escalation cohort, 82.7% of patients were male, and the mean age was approximately 64 years, with a range of about 23 to 90. Prior anti-PD-1, anti-PD-L1 or anti-CTLA-4 therapy was permitted, and checkpoint inhibitors had been received by under 50% of dose-escalation patients. Partial responses occurred in three dose-escalation patients: two with cutaneous melanoma and one with hepatocellular carcinoma. The point of sequencing TCRbeta in the periphery was to test whether ivuxolimab changed TCR sequence diversity and drove clonal T-cell expansion. The monotherapy dose-escalation portion (N of about 50 patients) of the phase I ivuxolimab trial is reported in the paper.

For sequencing of the TCRbeta CDR3 region, genomic DNA was extracted from the sorted cells. TCRbeta CDR3 regions were sequenced using the immunoSEQ Assay. Sourced from immuneACCESS, this table was stored by TCRdb with only in-frame sequences that have V and J called. A share of the clones is absent; for the studies checked, an unresolved V gene accounts for under half, and the remainder has no known explanation. The table for this sample lists roughly 59,000 clones; 85% to 95% of them were counted only once. The ten largest account for roughly 12% of the sample. Findings and caveats that apply to the study as a whole: Low levels of normalized T-cell clonal expansion were also seen in some patients who did not respond. At doses from 0.1 to 3.0 mg/kg, clonal expansion was seen in both CD4+ and CD8+ blood T cells between baseline and week 6. Which antigens the clonally expanded peripheral T cells were specific for was not determined. Partial responders in the 0.1-3.0 mg/kg groups had among the lowest normalized peripheral clonal expansion, especially among CD8+ T cells. On average, CD8+ T cells showed more expanded clones than CD4+ T cells after ivuxolimab.

Patients with autoimmune disease history or receiving systemic immunosuppression were excluded from the trial. In every dose cohort, peripheral blood was drawn for TCR sequencing at baseline, cycle 4 day 1, and cycle 7 day 1. Samples were obtained from an open-label, multicenter, first-in-human phase I dose-escalation trial of ivuxolimab. Adults with locally advanced or metastatic head and neck squamous cell, hepatocellular, melanoma or renal cell carcinoma were enrolled in the trial. Before TCR sequencing, CD4+ and CD8+ T cells were separately sorted from peripheral blood. With respect to this clone: Which antigen it targets is not known. Base qualities are missing; no much larger clone stands one base away.

V loses 5 bases of germline sequence and J loses 0 bases, and the interval between the two ends is 8 bases. According to the germline V gene (reference sequence), CDR1 reads MNHEY and CDR2 reads SMNVEV. Counted from cysteine to phenylalanine, this CDR3 has 13 amino acids. The DNA shown is the 39-base CDR3, in frame from base 1. This TCR derives from an adult with an advanced solid tumor such as melanoma, head and neck, liver or kidney cancer. The V gene is TRBV27 and the J gene is TRBJ2-7; matching of 6 bases hints at TRBD1 as the D gene. The sequences come from CD4+ or CD8+ T cells sorted from blood, collected in a trial of the OX40 agonist ivuxolimab. The sequenced DNA is TGTGCCAGCAGTCACAGGGTCTCCTACGAGCAGTACTTC. Its amino acids are CASSHRVSYEQYF.